One T cell receptor (beta chain) is described in this entry. Its recognized antigen is unknown. It has no much larger one-base neighbor in the sample; base qualities were not kept. The library was built by means of the immunoSEQ multiplex PCR assay. This immuneACCESS table, as held by TCRdb, lists in-frame sequences with V and J called but not all clones. Of the missing ones, under half trace to an unresolved V gene in checked studies; the others have no known cause. This sample has tens of thousands of clones in its table, and around 91% of those were observed once. The ten largest clones take up 0.41% of the sample. The CDR3 sequence holds 20 residues, the cysteine and phenylalanine included. Kept here is only the CDR3 DNA, which spans 60 bases and is read in frame from base 1. At the junction V is shortened by 2 bases and J by 7 bases; bases outside the gene matches: 23. CDR1 is given as SGHRS and CDR2 as YFSETQ, both from the germline V gene.

This sample stems from a study of technical replicates of blood from several donors (dated 2017 in TCRdb). The TCR comes from a human donor in good health. Material: T cells isolated from PBMCs. The chain links TRBV5-1 with TRBJ2-7, and 11 junctional nucleotides match TRBD2. Here is the DNA: TGCGCCAGCAGCTTACGAGTCCCGGGACTAGCGGCAGATCTACCGGGGGAGCAGTACTTC. This translates into CASSLRVPGLAADLPGEQYF.